This TCR beta chain was identified in a study of blood T cell repertoires in COVID-19. As for the study in general: Sites across the United States, Italy and Spain contributed samples from acute and convalescent COVID-19. From T cells, B-cell-depleted T cells, or PBMCs came the material, which was cDNA or gDNA.

Study processing details: Reference gene primer amplification gave estimated nucleated cell counts. Sequencing was performed with immunoSEQ multiplex PCR; in TCRdb, only in-frame clones are kept and a portion is missing. V and J calls and clone size are those listed in that table; D and trimming were worked out from the DNA. The repertoire holds roughly 250,000 clones, roughly 89% seen once, with about 0.8% in the top ten. Input material: peripheral blood. The clonotype comes from a man younger than 45 with acute or convalescent COVID-19.

CDR3 coding DNA: TGTGCCTGGAGTCCGCCGGGGATCTTCACTGAAGCTTTCTTT. This translates into CAWSPPGIFTEAFF. The V and J genes are TRBV30 and TRBJ1-1; no reliable D call. CDR3 length: 14 residues. Germline CDR1 is GTSNPN and CDR2 is SVGIG (reference sequence). V lost 2 bases and J lost 4, with 14 bases in between.